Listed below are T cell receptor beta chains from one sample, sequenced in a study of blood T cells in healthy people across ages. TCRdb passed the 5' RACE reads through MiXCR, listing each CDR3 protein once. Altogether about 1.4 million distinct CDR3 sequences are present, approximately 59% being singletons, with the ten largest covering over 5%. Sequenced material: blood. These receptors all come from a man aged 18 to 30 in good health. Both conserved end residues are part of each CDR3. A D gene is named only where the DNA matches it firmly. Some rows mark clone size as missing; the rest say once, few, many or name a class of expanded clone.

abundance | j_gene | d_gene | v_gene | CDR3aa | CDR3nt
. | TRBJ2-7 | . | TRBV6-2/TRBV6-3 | CASRLWTASYEQYF | TGTGCCAGCAGACTCTGGACAGCCTCCTACGAGCAGTACTTC
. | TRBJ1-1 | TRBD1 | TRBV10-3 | CAISARDRVITEAFF | TGTGCCATCAGTGCTCGGGACAGGGTAATCACTGAAGCTTTCTTT
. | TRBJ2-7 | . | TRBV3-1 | CASSQGHRTNYEQYF | TGTGCCAGCAGCCAAGGGCACAGAACTAACTACGAGCAGTACTTC
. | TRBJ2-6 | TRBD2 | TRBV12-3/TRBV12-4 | CASSFREGTGANVLTF | TGTGCCAGCAGTTTTCGGGAGGGGACTGGGGCCAACGTCCTGACTTTC
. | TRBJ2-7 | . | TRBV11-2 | CASSSAPSYEQYF | TGTGCCAGCAGCTCGGCTCCTTCCTACGAGCAGTACTTC
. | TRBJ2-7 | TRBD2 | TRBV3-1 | CASSQAGLAGVEQYF | TGTGCCAGCAGCCAAGCGGGACTAGCGGGAGTTGAGCAGTACTTC
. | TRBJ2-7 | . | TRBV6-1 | CAGGQYEQYF | TGTGCCGGGGGTCAATACGAGCAGTACTTC
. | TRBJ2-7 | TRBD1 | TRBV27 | CASSIGQGISEQYF | TGTGCCAGCAGCATAGGACAGGGAATTAGCGAGCAGTACTTC
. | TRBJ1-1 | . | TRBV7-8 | CASSLVLSVIYTEAFF | TGTGCCAGCAGCTTAGTCTTGTCGGTCATCTACACTGAAGCTTTCTTT
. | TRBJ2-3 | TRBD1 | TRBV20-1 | CSATPGQGGLRYFTDTQYF | TGCAGTGCGACCCCGGGACAGGGGGGCCTCCGCTACTTCACAGATACGCAGTATTTT
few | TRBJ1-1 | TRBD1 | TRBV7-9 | CASSLGQSEAFF | TGTGCCAGCAGCCTGGGACAGTCTGAAGCTTTCTTT
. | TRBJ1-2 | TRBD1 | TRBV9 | CASSPIDGDSYGYTF | TGTGCCAGCAGCCCAATCGATGGGGACAGCTATGGCTACACCTTC
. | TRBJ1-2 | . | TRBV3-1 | CASARGGDGYTF | TGTGCCAGCGCCAGGGGAGGGGATGGCTACACCTTC
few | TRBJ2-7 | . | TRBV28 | CASSPLQDGGPYEQYF | TGTGCCAGCAGTCCCCTTCAAGACGGGGGACCCTACGAGCAGTACTTC
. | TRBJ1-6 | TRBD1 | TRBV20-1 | CSAGTGGSGSPLHF | TGCAGTGCTGGGACAGGGGGGTCGGGTTCACCCCTCCACTTT
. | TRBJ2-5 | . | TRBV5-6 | CSSLGGSETQYF | TGTTCCAGCCTAGGGGGATCGGAGACCCAGTACTTT
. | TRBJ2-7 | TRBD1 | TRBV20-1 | CSAPGPGQGVQYF | TGCAGTGCCCCTGGACCGGGACAGGGGGTTCAGTACTTC
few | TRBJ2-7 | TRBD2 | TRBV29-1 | CSVAAGGGYEQYF | TGCAGCGTTGCTGCGGGGGGCGGCTACGAGCAGTACTTC
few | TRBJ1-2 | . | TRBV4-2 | CASSQLADYGYTF | TGTGCCAGCAGCCAATTGGCGGACTATGGCTACACCTTC
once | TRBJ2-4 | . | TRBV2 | CASSEDSSKNIQYF | TGTGCCAGCAGTGAGGACAGCTCCAAAAACATTCAGTACTTC
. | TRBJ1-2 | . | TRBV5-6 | CASSLYMIGGNYGYTF | TGTGCCAGCAGCTTGTATATGATCGGGGGCAACTATGGCTACACCTTC